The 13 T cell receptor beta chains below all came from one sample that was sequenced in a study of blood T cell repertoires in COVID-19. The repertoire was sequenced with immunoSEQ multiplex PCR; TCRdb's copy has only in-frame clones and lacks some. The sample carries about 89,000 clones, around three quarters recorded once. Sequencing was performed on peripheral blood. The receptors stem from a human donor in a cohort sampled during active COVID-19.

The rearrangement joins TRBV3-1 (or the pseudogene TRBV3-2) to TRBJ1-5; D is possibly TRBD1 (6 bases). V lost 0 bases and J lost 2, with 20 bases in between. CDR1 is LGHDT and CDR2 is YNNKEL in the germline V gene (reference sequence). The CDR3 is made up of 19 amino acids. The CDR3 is CASSQENRQALGRNQPQHF. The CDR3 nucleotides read TGTGCCAGCAGCCAAGAAAACCGACAGGCCCTAGGGCGCAATCAGCCCCAGCATTTT.

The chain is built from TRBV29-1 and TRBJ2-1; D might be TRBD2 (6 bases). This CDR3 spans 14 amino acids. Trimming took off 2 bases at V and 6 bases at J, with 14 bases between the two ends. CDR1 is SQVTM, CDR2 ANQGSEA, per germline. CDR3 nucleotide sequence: TGCAGCGTTGAACGGTCGGGAGCCCCCAATGAGCAGTTCTTC. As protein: CSVERSGAPNEQFF.

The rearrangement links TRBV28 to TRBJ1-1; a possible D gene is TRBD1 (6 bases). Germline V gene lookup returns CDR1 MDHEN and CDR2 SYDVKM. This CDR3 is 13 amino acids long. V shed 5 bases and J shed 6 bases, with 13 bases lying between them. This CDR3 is CASSPTGKAEAFF. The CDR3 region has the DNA TGTGCCAGCAGTCCTACAGGGAAGGCTGAAGCTTTCTTT. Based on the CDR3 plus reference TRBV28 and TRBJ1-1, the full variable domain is DVKVTQSSRYLVKRTGEKVFLECVQDMDHENMFWYRQDPGLGLRLIYFSYDVKMKEKGDIPEGYSVSREKKERFSLILESASTNQTSMYLCASSPTGKAEAFFGQGTRLTVV.

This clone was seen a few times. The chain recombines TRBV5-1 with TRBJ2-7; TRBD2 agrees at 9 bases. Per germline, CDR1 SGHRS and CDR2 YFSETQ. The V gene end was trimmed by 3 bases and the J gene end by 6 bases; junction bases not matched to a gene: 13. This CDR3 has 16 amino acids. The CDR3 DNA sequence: TGCGCCAGCAGCTCTCCCGATAGCGGGAGCCGGGGCGAGCAGTACTTC. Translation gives CASSSPDSGSRGEQYF.

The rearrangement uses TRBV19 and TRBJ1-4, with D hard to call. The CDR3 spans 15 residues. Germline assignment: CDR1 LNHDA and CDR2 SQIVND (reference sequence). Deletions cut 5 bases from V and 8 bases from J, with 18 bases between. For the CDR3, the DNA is TGTGCCAGTAGTCTATACAGACTTGCGGGAGAAAAACTGTTTTTT. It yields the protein CASSLYRLAGEKLFF.

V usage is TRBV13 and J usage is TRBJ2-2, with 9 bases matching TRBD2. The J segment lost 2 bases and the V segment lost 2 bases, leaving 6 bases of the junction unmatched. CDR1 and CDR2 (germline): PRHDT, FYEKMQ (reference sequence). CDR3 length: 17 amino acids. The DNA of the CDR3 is TGTGCCAGCAGCTTACCCAGACTAGCGGATAACACCGGGGAGCTGTTTTTT. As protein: CASSLPRLADNTGELFF.

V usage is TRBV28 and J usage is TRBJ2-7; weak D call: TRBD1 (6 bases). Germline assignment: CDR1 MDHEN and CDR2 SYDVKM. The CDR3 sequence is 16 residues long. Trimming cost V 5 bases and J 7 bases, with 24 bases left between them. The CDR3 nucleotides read TGTGCCAGCAGTCCACCGTCGGGGCAGGGGTTCTTTGAGCAGTACTTC. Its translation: CASSPPSGQGFFEQYF.

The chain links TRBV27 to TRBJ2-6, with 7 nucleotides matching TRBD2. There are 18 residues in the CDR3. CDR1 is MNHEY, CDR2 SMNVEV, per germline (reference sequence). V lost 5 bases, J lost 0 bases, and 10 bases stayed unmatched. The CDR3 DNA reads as TGTGCCAGCAGTAAATATGGGGCGGGGGTCTCTGGGGCCAACGTCCTGACTTTC. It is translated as CASSKYGAGVSGANVLTF.

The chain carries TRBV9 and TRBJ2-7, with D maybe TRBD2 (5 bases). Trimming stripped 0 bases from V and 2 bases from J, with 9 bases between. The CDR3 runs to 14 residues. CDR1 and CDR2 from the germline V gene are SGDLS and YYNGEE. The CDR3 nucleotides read TGTGCCAGCAGCGTAGGACCCGGGGCCTACGAGCAGTACTTC. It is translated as CASSVGPGAYEQYF. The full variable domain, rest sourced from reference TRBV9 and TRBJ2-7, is DSGVTQTPKHLITATGQRVTLRCSPRSGDLSVYWYQQSLDQGLQFLIQYYNGEERAKGNILERFSAQQFPDLHSELNLSSLELGDSALYFCASSVGPGAYEQYFGPGTRLTVT.

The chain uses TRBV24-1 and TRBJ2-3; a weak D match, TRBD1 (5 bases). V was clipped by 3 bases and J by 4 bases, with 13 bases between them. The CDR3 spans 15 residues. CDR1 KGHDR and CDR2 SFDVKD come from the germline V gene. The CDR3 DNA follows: TGTGCCACCAGTGATCGTGGCAGGGCGGCAGATACGCAGTATTTT. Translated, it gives CATSDRGRAADTQYF.

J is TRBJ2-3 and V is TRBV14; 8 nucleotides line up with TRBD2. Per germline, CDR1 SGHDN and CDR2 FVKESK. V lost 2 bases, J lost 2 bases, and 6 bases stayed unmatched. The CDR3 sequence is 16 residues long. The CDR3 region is CASSQRAGASTDTQYF. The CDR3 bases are TGTGCCAGCAGCCAACGAGCGGGAGCGTCCACAGATACGCAGTATTTT. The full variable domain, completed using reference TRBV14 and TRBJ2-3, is EAGVTQFPSHSVIEKGQTVTLRCDPISGHDNLYWYRRVMGKEIKFLLHFVKESKQDESGMPNNRFLAERTGGTYSTLKVQPAELEDSGVYFCASSQRAGASTDTQYFGPGTRLTVL.

The CDR3, as DNA: TGTGCCACCCGACTAACAGGGACAAATCAGCCCCAGCATTTT. This translates into CATRLTGTNQPQHF. V gene TRBV18 combines with J gene TRBJ1-5, with D possibly being TRBD1 (6 bases). Trimming pared 10 bases from V and 4 bases from J, leaving 17 bases between. This CDR3 region has 14 residues. The germline gives CDR1 KGHSH, CDR2 LQKENI.

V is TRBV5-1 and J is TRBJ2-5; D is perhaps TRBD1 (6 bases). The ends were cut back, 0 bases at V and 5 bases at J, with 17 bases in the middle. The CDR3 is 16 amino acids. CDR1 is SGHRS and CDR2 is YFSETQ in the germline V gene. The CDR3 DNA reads TGCGCCAGCAGCTTGGGATCAGCAGGGGTACGGGAGACCCAGTACTTC. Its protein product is CASSLGSAGVRETQYF. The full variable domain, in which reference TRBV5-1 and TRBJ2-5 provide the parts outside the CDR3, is KAGVTQTPRYLIKTRGQQVTLSCSPISGHRSVSWYQQTPGQGLQFLFEYFSETQRNKGNFPGRFSGRQFSNSRSEMNVSTLELGDSALYLCASSLGSAGVRETQYFGPGTRLLVL.